This T cell receptor beta chain was recovered during a study of blood T cell repertoires in COVID-19. Study-wide background: The United States, Italy and Spain provided the acute and convalescent COVID-19 samples. Sample material is recorded as cDNA or gDNA derived from T cells, B-cell-depleted T cells, or PBMCs.

As originally analysed: The assay estimated nucleated cells by amplifying reference gene primers. Repertoires were generated with immunoSEQ multiplex PCR, while TCRdb's copy carries only in-frame clones and drops some. V, J and clone size reflect that table, while D and trimming were determined from the DNA. The table records a few hundred thousand clones, 80% to 90% of them present only once. CDR1 is MDHEN and CDR2 is SYDVKM in the germline V gene. The CDR3 loop spans 12 amino acids. V lost 6 bases to trimming and J lost 0 bases, with 6 bases between them. Sequenced: peripheral blood. The receptor was derived from a man between 60 and 75 years old with acute or convalescent COVID-19. The rearrangement joins TRBV28 to TRBJ2-7, with no clear D. CDR3 coding DNA: TGTGCCAGCAGGGCCTTCTCCTACGAGCAGTACTTC. This codes for CASRAFSYEQYF.